The text below deals with one T cell receptor beta chain. These data come from a study of OX40 agonist ivuxolimab in advanced cancers. This table comes from immunoSEQ multiplex PCR, and its TCRdb copy is limited to in-frame clones, with some not included. The data show about 35,000 clones, around three quarters seen once. This sequence was found in an adult with an advanced solid tumor such as melanoma, head and neck, liver or kidney cancer. Sequenced material: CD4+ or CD8+ T cells sorted from blood, taken in a trial of the OX40 agonist ivuxolimab.

The CDR3 DNA sequence: TGTGCCAGCAGCAATCCCACAGGGGGGGCAGAGACCCAGTACTTC. Translated: CASSNPTGGAETQYF. The chain carries TRBV7-6 and TRBJ2-5; D possibly corresponds to TRBD1 (8 bases). CDR1 SGHVS and CDR2 FNYEAQ come from the germline V gene. Trimming took 5 bases from V and 4 from J, leaving 17 bases between them. The CDR3 spans 15 residues.